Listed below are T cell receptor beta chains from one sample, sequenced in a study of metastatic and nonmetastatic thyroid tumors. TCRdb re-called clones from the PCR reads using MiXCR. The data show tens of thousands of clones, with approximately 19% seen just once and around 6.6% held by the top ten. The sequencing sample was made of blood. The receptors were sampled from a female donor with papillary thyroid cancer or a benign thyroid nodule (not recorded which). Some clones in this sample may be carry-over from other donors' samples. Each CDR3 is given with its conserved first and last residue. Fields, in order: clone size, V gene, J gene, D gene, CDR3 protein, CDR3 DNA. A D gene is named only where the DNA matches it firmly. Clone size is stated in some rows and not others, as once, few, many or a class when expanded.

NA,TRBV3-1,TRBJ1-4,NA,CTSSQRGSNEKLFF,TGTACCAGCAGCCAGCGGGGTTCTAATGAAAAACTGTTTTTT
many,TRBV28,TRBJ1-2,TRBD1,CASSWGQLYGYTF,TGTGCCAGCAGTTGGGGACAGCTCTATGGCTACACCTTC
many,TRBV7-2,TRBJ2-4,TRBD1,CASSFGQGAGKNIQYF,TGTGCCAGCAGCTTCGGACAGGGGGCAGGCAAAAACATTCAGTACTTC
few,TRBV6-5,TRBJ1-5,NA,CASIKYQPQHF,TGTGCCAGCATTAAGTATCAGCCCCAGCATTTT
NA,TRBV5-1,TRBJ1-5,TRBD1,CASSLATGAGGEEPQHF,TGCGCCAGCAGCCTAGCGACAGGGGCGGGGGGCGAGGAGCCCCAGCATTTT
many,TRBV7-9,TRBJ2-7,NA,CASSRGQSSYEQYF,TGTGCCAGCAGCCGCGGACAGAGCTCCTACGAGCAGTACTTC
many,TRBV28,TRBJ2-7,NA,CASRGTFTGSYEQYF,TGTGCCAGCAGGGGAACATTTACAGGGAGCTACGAGCAGTACTTC
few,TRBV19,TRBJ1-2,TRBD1,CASSMGQGHECGYTF,TGTGCCAGTAGTATGGGACAGGGGCATGAGTGTGGCTACACCTTC
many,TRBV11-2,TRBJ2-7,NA,CASSPSVEQYF,TGTGCCAGCAGCCCATCCGTCGAGCAGTACTTC
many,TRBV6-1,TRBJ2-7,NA,CASSKGLYEQYF,TGTGCCAGCAGTAAGGGGCTCTACGAGCAGTACTTC
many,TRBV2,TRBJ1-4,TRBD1,CASSESRGRFEKLFF,TGTGCCAGCAGTGAAAGCAGGGGGCGTTTTGAAAAACTGTTTTTT
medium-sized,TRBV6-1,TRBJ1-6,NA,CASSEAANSPLHF,TGTGCCAGCAGTGAGGCAGCTAATTCACCCCTCCACTTT
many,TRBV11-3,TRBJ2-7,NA,CASSAQGYEQYF,TGTGCCAGCAGCGCACAGGGCTACGAGCAGTACTTC
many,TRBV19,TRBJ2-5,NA,CASRGGGQQETQYF,TGTGCCAGTAGGGGGGGGGGGCAGCAAGAGACCCAGTACTTC
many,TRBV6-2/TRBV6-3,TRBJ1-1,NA,CASSYVVNTEAFF,TGTGCCAGCAGTTACGTTGTAAACACTGAAGCTTTCTTT
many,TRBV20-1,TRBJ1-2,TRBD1,CSARPVPGQGADGYTF,TGCAGTGCTAGACCGGTCCCGGGACAGGGGGCGGATGGCTACACCTTC
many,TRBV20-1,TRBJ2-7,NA,CSARDAAPPQYF,TGCAGTGCTAGAGATGCTGCTCCGCCGCAGTACTTC
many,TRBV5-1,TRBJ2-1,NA,CASSTDIYNEQFF,TGCGCCAGCAGCACAGACATCTACAATGAGCAGTTCTTC
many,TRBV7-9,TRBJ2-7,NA,CASSSDTYNEQYF,TGTGCCAGCAGTTCCGACACGTACAACGAGCAGTACTTC
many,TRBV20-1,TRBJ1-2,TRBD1,CSARGVGQINYGYTF,TGCAGTGCTAGAGGTGTGGGACAGATCAACTATGGCTACACCTTC
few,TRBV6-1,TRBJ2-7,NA,CASSPTNGPLEQYF,TGTGCCAGCAGTCCCACGAACGGACCGCTCGAGCAGTACTTC
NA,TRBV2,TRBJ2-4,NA,CASSIWEIVDIQYF,TGTGCCAGCAGTATATGGGAGATTGTAGACATTCAGTACTTC
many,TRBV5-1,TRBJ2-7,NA,CASSNPLAGEQYF,TGCGCCAGCAGCAACCCGTTGGCGGGGGAGCAGTACTTC
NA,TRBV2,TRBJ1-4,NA,CASSDGGGVEKLFF,TGTGCCAGCAGTGATGGGGGGGGAGTTGAAAAACTGTTTTTT